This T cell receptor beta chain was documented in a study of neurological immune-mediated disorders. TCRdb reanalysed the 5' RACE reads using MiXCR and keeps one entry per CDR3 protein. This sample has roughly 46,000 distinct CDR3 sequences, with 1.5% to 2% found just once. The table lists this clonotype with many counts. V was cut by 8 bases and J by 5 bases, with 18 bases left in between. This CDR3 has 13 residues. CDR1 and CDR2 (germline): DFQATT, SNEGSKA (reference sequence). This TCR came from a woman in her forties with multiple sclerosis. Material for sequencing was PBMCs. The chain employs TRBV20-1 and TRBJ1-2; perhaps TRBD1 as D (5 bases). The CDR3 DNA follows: TGCAGTATCCGACTGGGGGACGGATATGGCTACACCTTC. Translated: CSIRLGDGYGYTF.